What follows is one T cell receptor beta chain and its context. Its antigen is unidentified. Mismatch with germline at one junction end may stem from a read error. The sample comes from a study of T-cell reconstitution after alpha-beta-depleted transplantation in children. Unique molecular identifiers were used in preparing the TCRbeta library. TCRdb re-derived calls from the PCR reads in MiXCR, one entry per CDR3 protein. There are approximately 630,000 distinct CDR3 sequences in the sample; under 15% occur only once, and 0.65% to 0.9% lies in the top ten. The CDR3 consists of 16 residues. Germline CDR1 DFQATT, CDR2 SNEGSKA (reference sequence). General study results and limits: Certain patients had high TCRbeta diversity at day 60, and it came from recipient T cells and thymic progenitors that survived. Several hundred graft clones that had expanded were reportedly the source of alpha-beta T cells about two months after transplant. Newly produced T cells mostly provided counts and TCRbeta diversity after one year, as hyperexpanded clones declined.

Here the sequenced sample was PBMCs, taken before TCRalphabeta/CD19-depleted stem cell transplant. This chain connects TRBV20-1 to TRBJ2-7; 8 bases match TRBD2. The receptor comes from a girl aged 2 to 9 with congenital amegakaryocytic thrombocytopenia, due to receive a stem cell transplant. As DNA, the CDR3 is TGCTGTGCTAGAGTGCCGCCCCGACTAGCGAGGACGGAGCAGTACTTC. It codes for CCARVPPRLARTEQYF.